This TCR beta chain derives from a study of shared clonotypes between healthy human individuals. This CDR3 comprises 12 residues. Germline V gene sequence: CDR1 SSHAT, CDR2 FNYEAQ (reference sequence). Remarks on this clone: The antigen remains unidentified. At one end the junction does not follow the germline gene, possibly because of a read error.

Every contributor of samples was a Caucasian grown-up residing in Nashville, Tennessee. Whole-study findings and limits: Deeper or shallower sequencing was expected to change how clonotypes are shared among donors.

Profiling relied on immunoSEQ multiplex PCR, and the TCRdb table lists in-frame clones only, not all of them. The sample shows 450,000 to 500,000 clones, around 78% of them seen only once. This clonotype originated in a middle-aged woman in good health. Some clones in this sample may be carry-over from other donors' samples. The chain uses TRBV7-7 and TRBJ2-5, with 10 nucleotides matching TRBD1. Material for sequencing was PBMCs. The CDR3 loop is CASSRDRGTQYF. CDR3 in DNA: TGTGCTAGCAGCCGGGACAGGGGAACCCAGTACTTC.